This T cell receptor (beta chain) emerged from a study of Ad26.COV2.S vaccination and SARS-CoV-2 variants. Regarding treatment: 19 received Ad26.COV2.S at low or high dose, single or two shots; about 5 received placebo; per-sample allocation not given. On day 63 after the first injection, vaccine and placebo recipients gave samples. At a Boston site, the person donating was an adult of 18-55 years. The table came from immunoSEQ multiplex PCR; TCRdb's copy has only in-frame clones and leaves some out. The sample holds about 440,000 clones, roughly 88% seen once. The CDR3 has 18 residues. V lost 6 bases, J lost 0 bases, and 10 bases stayed unmatched. CDR1 is MDHEN, CDR2 SYDVKM, per germline.

Sequenced material: peripheral blood, taken in a trial of Ad26.COV2.S vaccine versus placebo. This chain links TRBV28 with TRBJ2-3, with 12 bases matching TRBD2. This TCR came from a person aged 18-60 years who received the Ad26.COV2.S COVID-19 vaccine or a placebo. Written as DNA, the CDR3 is TGTGCCAGCAGCCACTTCGGGACTAGCGGGTTTAGCACAGATACGCAGTATTTT. This codes for CASSHFGTSGFSTDTQYF.